This T cell receptor (beta chain) was sequenced in a study of T cells in Graves' hyperthyroidism and ophthalmopathy. The overall study: Peripheral blood samples were taken at initial diagnosis, prior to any treatment. Whole-study results and caveats: It was a median around 6 months before onset that the model predicted ophthalmopathy. From stable hyperthyroidism, ophthalmopathy was set apart by a 13 V-J model.

Orbital computed tomography, thyroid ultrasound, serum thyroxine and TRAb, and clinical symptoms together informed the diagnoses. Germline values: CDR1 LGHNA, CDR2 YNFKEQ. The CDR3 spans 15 residues. Trimming pared 0 bases from V and 2 bases from J, leaving 11 bases between. This clonotype was counted between two and nine times. Its antigen is not identified. The CDR3 regions of TCR beta were amplified from RNA transcripts. TCR CDR3 regions were first amplified by RT-PCR with HTBI primers. TCRdb re-derived calls from the multiplex PCR reads in MiXCR, one entry per CDR3 protein. Of some 300,000 distinct CDR3 sequences listed, 12% to 15% are singletons.

The sequence derives from a woman between 40 and 55 years old with Graves' hyperthyroidism. The chain has TRBV4-2 and TRBJ2-7; TRBD2 is a possible D gene (5 bases). Sequencing input: blood. This CDR3 reads CASSQEGGSPYEQYF. The CDR3 bases are TGTGCCAGCAGCCAAGAAGGAGGCAGCCCCTACGAGCAGTACTTC.